The clone carrying this TCR beta chain was seen a few times. Antigen specificity is unknown. These data originate in a study of Graves' ophthalmopathy and Graves' hyperthyroidism. Notes on the study in general: Among expanded thyroid clonotypes above 0.001 frequency, most also occurred in blood.

For repertoire sequencing, the TCR beta CDR3 regions were amplified from RNA transcripts. Second-round multiplex PCR came after a first-round RT-PCR that employed HTBI primers. TCRdb passed the multiplex PCR reads through MiXCR, listing each CDR3 protein once. Here the sample spans over a million distinct CDR3 sequences, less than 45% being singletons. The sequence was obtained from an adult man with Graves' hyperthyroidism. The sample comprised peripheral blood or thyroid tissue (not recorded which).

CDR3 in amino acids: CAFKMGLNTEAFF. CDR3 DNA: TGTGCCTTCAAAATGGGATTGAACACTGAAGCTTTCTTT. The rearrangement links TRBV5-4 to TRBJ1-1; D gene ambiguous. Germline V gene data show CDR1 as SGHNT and CDR2 as YYREEE (reference sequence). This CDR3 has 13 amino acids. V lost 10 bases and J lost 0, with 13 bases in between.